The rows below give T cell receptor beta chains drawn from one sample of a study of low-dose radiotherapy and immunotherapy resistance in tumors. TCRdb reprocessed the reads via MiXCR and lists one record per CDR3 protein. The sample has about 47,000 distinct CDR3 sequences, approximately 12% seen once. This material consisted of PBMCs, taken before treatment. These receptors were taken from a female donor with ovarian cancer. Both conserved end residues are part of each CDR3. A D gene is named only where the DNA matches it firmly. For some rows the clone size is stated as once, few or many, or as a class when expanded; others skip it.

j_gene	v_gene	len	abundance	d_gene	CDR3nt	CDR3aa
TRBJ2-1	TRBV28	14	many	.	TGTGTAATCCAGGGGCAGAGCTCCTACAATGAGCAGTTCTTC	CVIQGQSSYNEQFF
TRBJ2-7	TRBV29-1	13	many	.	TGCAGCGTTGAAAAACAGGGAACCTACGAGCAGTACTTC	CSVEKQGTYEQYF
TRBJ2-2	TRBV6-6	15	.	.	.	CASTETGIGELFFFF
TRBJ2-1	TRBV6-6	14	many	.	TGTGCCAGCAGTTACTCGACATCTTACAATGAGCAGTTCTTC	CASSYSTSYNEQFF
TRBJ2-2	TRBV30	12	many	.	TGTGCCTGGAGTCTAGGTCCCGGGGAGCTGTTTTTT	CAWSLGPGELFF
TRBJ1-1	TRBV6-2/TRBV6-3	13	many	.	TGTGCCAGCAGTTACAACAGGGATGTTGAAGCTTTCTTT	CASSYNRDVEAFF
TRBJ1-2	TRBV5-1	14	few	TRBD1	TGCGCCAGCTCTACAGGGGGCCTTAACTATGGCTACACTTTC	CASSTGGLNYGYTF
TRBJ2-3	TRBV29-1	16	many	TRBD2	TGCAGCGTTGCGGCGACTAGCGGATCTAGCACAGATACGCAGTATTTT	CSVAATSGSSTDTQYF
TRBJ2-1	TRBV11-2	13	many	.	TGTGCCAGCAGCTTGGACGGAGGCAATGAGCAGTTCTTC	CASSLDGGNEQFF
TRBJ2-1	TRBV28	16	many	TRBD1	TGTGCCAGCATCCTTACGTCGGGACAGGGCTACAATGAGCAGTTCTTC	CASILTSGQGYNEQFF
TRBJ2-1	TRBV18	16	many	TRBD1	TGTGCCAGCTCACCACCCCCACAGGGGTTCTACAATGAGCAGTTCTTC	CASSPPPQGFYNEQFF
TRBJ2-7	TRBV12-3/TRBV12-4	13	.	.	TGTGCCAGCAGTCCCCTGGTAGGGGGTGAACAGTACTTC	CASSPLVGGEQYF
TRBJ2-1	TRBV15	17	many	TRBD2	TGTGCCACCAGCAGGGAAATACTAGCGAACCACTACAATGAGCAGTTCTTC	CATSREILANHYNEQFF
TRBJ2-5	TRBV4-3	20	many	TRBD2	TGCGCCAGCAGCCAAGATTCAATACTAGCGGGGGGGCCTGGTCTGGAGACCCAGTACTTC	CASSQDSILAGGPGLETQYF
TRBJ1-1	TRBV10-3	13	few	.	TGTGCCATCAGTGAGCGGGAGGGGGCTGAAGCTTTCTTT	CAISEREGAEAFF
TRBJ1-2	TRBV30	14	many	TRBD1	TGTGCCTGGAGTGCGCAAACAGGGGCCGTTGGCTACACCTTC	CAWSAQTGAVGYTF
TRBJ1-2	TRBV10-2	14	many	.	TGCGCCAGCAGTGAGGCAGGCCCTAACTATGGCTACACCTTC	CASSEAGPNYGYTF
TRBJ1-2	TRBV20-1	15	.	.	TGCAGTGCTAGAGATCTCGAACCCGGGGGCTATGGCTACACCTTC	CSARDLEPGGYGYTF
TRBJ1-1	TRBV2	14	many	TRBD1	TGTGCCAGCAGTGAAGGACAGGGGAACACTGAAGCTTTCTTT	CASSEGQGNTEAFF
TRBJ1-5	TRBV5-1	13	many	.	TGCGCCAGCAGCGAAAGGGGGTCTCAGCCCCAGCATTTT	CASSERGSQPQHF
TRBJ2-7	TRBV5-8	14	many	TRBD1	TGTGCCAGCAGCCGGACAGGGGGCCCCTACGAGCAGTACTTC	CASSRTGGPYEQYF
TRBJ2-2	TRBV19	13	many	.	TGTGCCAGTAGCAGGGCCAACACCGGGGAGCTGTTTTTT	CASSRANTGELFF
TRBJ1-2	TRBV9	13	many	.	TGTGCCAGCAGCGACGGGGGGGGCTATGGCTACACCTTC	CASSDGGGYGYTF
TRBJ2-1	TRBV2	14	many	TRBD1	TGTGCCAGCAGGGGACAGATCTCCTACAATGAGCAGTTCTTC	CASRGQISYNEQFF
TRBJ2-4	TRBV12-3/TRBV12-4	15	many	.	TGTGCCAGCGGCGCAGGGTTAGGGGCCAAAAACATTCAGTACTTC	CASGAGLGAKNIQYF
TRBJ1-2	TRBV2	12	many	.	TGTGCCAGCAGGGGGTCGGGCTATGGCTACACCTTC	CASRGSGYGYTF
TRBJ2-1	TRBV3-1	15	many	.	TGTGCCAGCAGCCCGTCGGACCGTTCCTACAATGAGCAGTTCTTC	CASSPSDRSYNEQFF
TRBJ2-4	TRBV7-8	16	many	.	TGTGCCAGCTCACTGGGGCAGACCCTAGCCAAAAACATTCAGTACTTC	CASSLGQTLAKNIQYF
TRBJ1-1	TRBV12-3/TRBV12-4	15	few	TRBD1	TGTGCCAGCAGTTTAGCGCCAGGGGGGGACACTGAAGCTTTCTTT	CASSLAPGGDTEAFF
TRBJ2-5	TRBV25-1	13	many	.	TGTGCCAGCAGTGGAGCAGGGGAAGAGACCCAGTACTTC	CASSGAGEETQYF
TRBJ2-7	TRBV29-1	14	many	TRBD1	TGCAGCGTGTCCGGACAGGGGTCTTCCTACGAGCAGTACTTC	CSVSGQGSSYEQYF
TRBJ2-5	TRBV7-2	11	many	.	TGTGCCAGCAGCTCAAGAGGGACCCAGTACTTC	CASSSRGTQYF
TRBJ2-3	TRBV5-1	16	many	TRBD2	TGTGCCAGCAGCTTTAGCGGGGGCCTGCGGGGAGATACGCAGTATTTT	CASSFSGGLRGDTQYF
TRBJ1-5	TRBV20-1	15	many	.	TGCAGTGCTAGACCCCCGGGGGCAAGCAATCAGCCCCAGCATTTT	CSARPPGASNQPQHF
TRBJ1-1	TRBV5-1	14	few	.	TGCGCCAGCAGCTTGACGGGGGCGGGAACTGAAGCTTTCTTT	CASSLTGAGTEAFF
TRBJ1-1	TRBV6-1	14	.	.	TGTGCCAGCCATCCCAGGGGACCGAACACTGAAGCTTTCTTT	CASHPRGPNTEAFF
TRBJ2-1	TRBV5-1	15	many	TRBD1	TGCGCCAGCAGCTTGAGGGGGCATACTAACAATGAGCAGTTCTTC	CASSLRGHTNNEQFF
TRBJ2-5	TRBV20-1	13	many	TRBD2	TGCAGTGCTAGGAAGCTAGCGGGAGAGACCCAGTACTTC	CSARKLAGETQYF
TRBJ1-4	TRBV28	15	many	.	TGTGCCAGCAGTAAAATGACCGCAACTAATGAAAAACTGTTTTTT	CASSKMTATNEKLFF
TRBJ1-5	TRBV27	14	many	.	TGTGCCAGCAGTCCATACAAGGGGGATCAGCCCCAGCATTTT	CASSPYKGDQPQHF
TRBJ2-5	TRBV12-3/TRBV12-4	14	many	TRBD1	TGTGCCAGCAGATCATCTAGGGGGCGAGAGACCCAGTACTTC	CASRSSRGRETQYF
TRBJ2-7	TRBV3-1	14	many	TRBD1	TGTGCCAGCAGCCAAAACGACAGGGTTGTCGAGCAGTACTTC	CASSQNDRVVEQYF
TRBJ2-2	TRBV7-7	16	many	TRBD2	TGTGCTAGCAGCTTAGAGGAGCGGGGCTTCACCGGGGAGCTGTTTTTT	CASSLEERGFTGELFF
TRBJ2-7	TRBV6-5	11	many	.	TGTGCCAGCCTCAGGGGGGACAAGCAGTACTTC	CASLRGDKQYF
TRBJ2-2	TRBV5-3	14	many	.	TGTGCCAGCAGGTTCTGGACCGCGGTCGGGGAGCTGTTTTTT	CASRFWTAVGELFF
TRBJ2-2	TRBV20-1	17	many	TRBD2	TGCAGTGCTAGAGTCCAACTAGCGGGCGCGAACACCGGGGAGCTGTTTTTT	CSARVQLAGANTGELFF
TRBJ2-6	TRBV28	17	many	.	TGTGCCAGCAGTGTAATCCTACAGGGTACTGGGGCCAACGTCCTGACTTTC	CASSVILQGTGANVLTF
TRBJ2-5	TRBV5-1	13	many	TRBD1	TGCGCCAGCAGCCACGGACAGGGAGAGACCCAGTACTTC	CASSHGQGETQYF
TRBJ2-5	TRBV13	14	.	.	TGTGCCAGCAGCTTGCGGACTAACCAAGAGACCCAGTACTTC	CASSLRTNQETQYF
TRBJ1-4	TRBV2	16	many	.	TGTGCCAGCAGTGCGAACACGGCTGCAACTAATGAAAAACTGTTTTTT	CASSANTAATNEKLFF
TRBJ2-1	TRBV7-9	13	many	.	TGTGCCAGCAGCTTAATTCAGAACAATGAGCAGTTCTTC	CASSLIQNNEQFF
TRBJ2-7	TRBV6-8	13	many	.	TGTGCCAGCAGTTCCCCCGTGCGAGGGGAGCAGTACTTC	CASSSPVRGEQYF
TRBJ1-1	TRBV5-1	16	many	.	TGCGCCAGCAGCTTGGCGCCCCAGGGTCAGAACACTGAAGCTTTCTTT	CASSLAPQGQNTEAFF
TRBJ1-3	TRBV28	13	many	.	TGTGCCAGCAGGTCTCCTCCGAGGAACACCATATATTTT	CASRSPPRNTIYF
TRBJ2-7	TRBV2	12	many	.	TGTGCCAGCAGCCCGGGCCTTGGCGAGCAGTACTTC	CASSPGLGEQYF
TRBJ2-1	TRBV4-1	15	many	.	TGCGCCAGCAGCCCGGGCCTGAGGTCCTACAATGAGCAGTTCTTC	CASSPGLRSYNEQFF
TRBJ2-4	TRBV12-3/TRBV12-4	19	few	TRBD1	TGTGCCAGCAGTTTTAGGAGGACAGGGGGCTCGGCAGCCAAAAACATTCAGTACTTC	CASSFRRTGGSAAKNIQYF